These T cell receptor beta chains were read from a single sample in a study of OX40 agonist ivuxolimab in advanced cancers. This table comes from immunoSEQ multiplex PCR, and its TCRdb copy is limited to in-frame clones, with some not included. The data show thousands of clones, about 70% seen once. Material: CD4+ or CD8+ T cells sorted from blood, obtained in a trial of the OX40 agonist ivuxolimab. All receptors come from an adult with an advanced solid tumor such as melanoma, head and neck, liver or kidney cancer. Each CDR3 is given with its conserved first and last residue. The D gene is left open where the match is weak. The size field is filled for only some rows; it gives once, few, many or a size class.

>TRBV11-3|NA|TRBJ2-4|once
TGTGCCAGCAGCTCGAACACGGGACCCCTGCCACTAGCCAAAAACATTCAGTACTTC
CASSSNTGPLPLAKNIQYF
>TRBV6-1|NA|TRBJ2-7|few
TGTGCCAGCAGTGCTCGGACAGTACTGGGCGAGCAGTACTTC
CASSARTVLGEQYF
>TRBV6-9|NA|TRBJ1-2|NA
TGTGCCAGCAGTCTAATAGGGGATGGCTACACCTTC
CASSLIGDGYTF
>TRBV6-6|TRBD2|TRBJ2-5|NA
TGTGCCAGCAGTTATTCATCCCGACGGGAGGGGGCCCAGTACTTC
CASSYSSRREGAQYF
>TRBV27|NA|TRBJ2-5|few
TGTGCCAGCAGAAAGACAGGCCGACAAGAGACCCAGTACTTC
CASRKTGRQETQYF
>TRBV9|NA|TRBJ2-1|few
TGTGCCAGCAGCCCACCCAGCTCTGAGCAGTTCTTC
CASSPPSSEQFF
>TRBV27|TRBD1|TRBJ1-1|NA
TGTGCCAGCAGTTTATATCAGGGGGCCATGAACACTGAAGCTTTCTTT
CASSLYQGAMNTEAFF
>TRBV5-4|NA|TRBJ2-3|NA
TGTGCCAGCAGCTTACAGCCCACAGATACGCAGTATTTT
CASSLQPTDTQYF
>TRBV7-6|NA|TRBJ2-1|NA
TGTGCCAGCAGCTTTAACCCGGACAGCGGGGAGAACTACAATGAGCAGTTCTTC
CASSFNPDSGENYNEQFF
>TRBV19|NA|TRBJ2-7|few
TGTGCCAGTAGTATGGGCCGCTCCTACGAGCAGTACTTC
CASSMGRSYEQYF
>TRBV27|TRBD1|TRBJ1-1|NA
TGTGCCAGCAGTCAGACAGGGGGGCGAGGAGCTTTCTTT
CASSQTGGRGAFF
>TRBV11-1|NA|TRBJ2-7|NA
TGTGCCAGCAAAGACGGGCTAGCCTACGAGCAGTACTTC
CASKDGLAYEQYF
>TRBV28|NA|TRBJ2-7|NA
TGTGCCAGCAGTTTATGGGTCACCGAGCAGTACTTC
CASSLWVTEQYF
>TRBV28|NA|TRBJ1-6|NA
TGTGCCAGCTGTTTATTCTCCCTTAATTCACCCCTCCTCTTT
CASCLFSLNSPLLF
>TRBV2|NA|TRBJ1-5|few
TGTGCCAGCAGTGAATCCGGGACATTTGGTCAGCCCCAGCATTTT
CASSESGTFGQPQHF
>TRBV11-1|TRBD1|TRBJ1-6|many
TGTGCCAGCAGCTTCCAGGACCTACAGGGGGTATCTTCACCCCTCCACTTT
CASSFQDLQGVSSPLHF
>TRBV5-8|NA|TRBJ1-2|NA
TGTGCCAGCAGCTTGACGGGCTTTAACTATGGCTACACCTTC
CASSLTGFNYGYTF
>TRBV6-8|NA|TRBJ2-1|NA
TGTGCCAGCAGTGAAGTTGGGCAGTTCTTC
CASSEVGQFF
>TRBV11-1|NA|TRBJ1-1|NA
TGTGCCAGCAGCTTGGGACATGGCGGGAACACTGAAGCTTTCTTT
CASSLGHGGNTEAFF
>TRBV2|NA|TRBJ2-7|NA
TGTGCCAGCAGTGGGGTCGTTGATTTAATGGACGAGCAGTACTTC
CASSGVVDLMDEQYF
>TRBV7-9|NA|TRBJ1-2|many
TGTGCCAGCAGCTCGAGCGACAGGGGCTACACCTTC
CASSSSDRGYTF
>TRBV9|TRBD1|TRBJ2-1|NA
TGTGCCAGCTCCGGGACAGGGGCCATACACTACAATGAGCAGTTCTTC
CASSGTGAIHYNEQFF
>TRBV19|NA|TRBJ1-5|once
TGTGCCAGTAGTCCTAAACAGGAGTATAGCAATCAGCCCCAGCATTTT
CASSPKQEYSNQPQHF
>TRBV2|NA|TRBJ2-1|NA
TGTGCCAGCAAAGGGGGGGTCCTCTACAATGAGCAGTTCTTC
CASKGGVLYNEQFF
>TRBV5-1|TRBD1|TRBJ1-1|NA
TGCGCCAGCAGCAACCCGGGACAGGGTGAAGCTTTCTTT
CASSNPGQGEAFF
>TRBV11-1|TRBD1|TRBJ2-1|NA
TGTGCCAGCCGGGTGCGGACAGGGGAAAACAATGAGCAGTTCTTC
CASRVRTGENNEQFF
>TRBV6-4|TRBD1|TRBJ1-6|few
TGTGCCAGCAGTAGGACAGGGGGGAATTCACCCCTCCACTTT
CASSRTGGNSPLHF
>TRBV27|TRBD1|TRBJ1-6|NA
TGTGCCAGCAGTTTATCGACAGGGTCCTCCTATAATTCACCCCTCCACTTT
CASSLSTGSSYNSPLHF
>TRBV4-3|NA|TRBJ2-7|few
TGCGCCAGCAGCCAAGATCAGGATACCTACGAGCAGTACTTC
CASSQDQDTYEQYF
>TRBV7-9|TRBD1|TRBJ2-7|NA
TGTGCCAGCAATCCCGGGACAGACTCCTACGAGCAGTACTTC
CASNPGTDSYEQYF
>TRBV7-9|NA|TRBJ2-5|once
TGTGCCAGCACCATCGACGGGGAGACCCAGTACTTC
CASTIDGETQYF
>TRBV7-9|TRBD1|TRBJ2-7|NA
TGTGCCAGCAGCCGAGACAGGGGGGCCTACGAGCAGTACTTC
CASSRDRGAYEQYF
>TRBV13|NA|TRBJ2-7|NA
TGTGCCAGCAGCTCTACTGAGGGGGGGCGCGACGTCGAGCAGTACTTC
CASSSTEGGRDVEQYF
>TRBV27|NA|TRBJ2-7|NA
TGTGCCAGCAGTTTAGGTCGGGCCTACGAGCAGTACTTC
CASSLGRAYEQYF
>TRBV18|TRBD1|TRBJ1-3|NA
TGTGCCAGCTCACCACCGAGGGGGCGCGACTCTGGAAACACCATATATTTT
CASSPPRGRDSGNTIYF
>TRBV19|TRBD2|TRBJ2-1|few
TGTGCCAGTAGTGAAGGACTAGCGGTATACAATGAGCAGTTCTTC
CASSEGLAVYNEQFF
>TRBV19|TRBD1|TRBJ2-7|NA
TGTGCCAGTAGTCCAAGCCGGGACAGATACTACGAGCAGTACTTC
CASSPSRDRYYEQYF
>TRBV29-1|TRBD1|TRBJ2-2|NA
TGCAGCGTTATCTCCATTCAGGGGGCGAGCGGGGAGCTGTTTTTT
CSVISIQGASGELFF
>TRBV29-1|TRBD1|TRBJ1-1|once
TGCAGCGTTGAAGAGGGGACAGAGAACACTGAAGCTTTCTTT
CSVEEGTENTEAFF
>TRBV4-1|TRBD2|TRBJ2-5|NA
TGCGCCAGCAGCCAAGATCCCCCCCTCGAGGTAGCGGGGGGGGTGGAGACCCAGTACTTC
CASSQDPPLEVAGGVETQYF
>TRBV28|NA|TRBJ2-7|NA
TGTGCCAGCAGTTCTCCAATGCAGGGTGCCTACGAGCAGTACTTC
CASSSPMQGAYEQYF
>TRBV28|NA|TRBJ1-2|NA
TGTGCCAGCAGTTTGGTTCTAAACAGGGAGATGCGCTACACCTTC
CASSLVLNREMRYTF
>TRBV7-9|NA|TRBJ2-5|NA
TGTGCCAGCAGCTTTGGCCCGCCCAGGGGCGAAGAGACCCAGTACTTC
CASSFGPPRGEETQYF
>TRBV2|NA|TRBJ2-3|NA
TGTGCCAGCAGTGACTACAGGGGCACAGATACGCAGTATTTT
CASSDYRGTDTQYF
>TRBV27|NA|TRBJ2-3|once
TGTGCCAGCAGTCAGGGCCCCCTCCTTAGCACAGATACGCAGTATTTT
CASSQGPLLSTDTQYF
>TRBV15|TRBD1|TRBJ2-3|NA
TGTGCCACCAGCAGATCGGGACCCGGGACAGGGTTCACAGATACGCAGTATTTT
CATSRSGPGTGFTDTQYF
>TRBV7-8|NA|TRBJ2-3|NA
TGTGCCAGCAGGGGGCCCCCGGGCCGCACAGATACGCAGTATTTT
CASRGPPGRTDTQYF
>TRBV6-6|TRBD1|TRBJ2-3|NA
TGTGCCAGCAGTTTCACAGGGGGCTATGGGACAGATACGCAGTATTTT
CASSFTGGYGTDTQYF
>TRBV27|TRBD1|TRBJ2-7|NA
TGTGCCAGCACTGGACAGGGGCCCTACGAGCAGTACTTC
CASTGQGPYEQYF
>TRBV10-3|NA|TRBJ1-2|NA
TGTGCCATCAGTGAGACTCCGGGACAAAGCTATGGCTACACCTTC
CAISETPGQSYGYTF
>TRBV6-5|NA|TRBJ1-2|NA
TGTGCCAGCAGTTCTGGGGGCCTTTGCACCTTC
CASSSGGLCTF
>TRBV7-8|NA|TRBJ2-4|NA
TGTGCCAGCAGCTCCCTGGGAGGGGGTGTTGGCAAAAACATTCAGTACTTC
CASSSLGGGVGKNIQYF
>TRBV19|NA|TRBJ2-2|NA
TGTGCCAGTAGTATAAGAGTTTACACCGGGGAGCTGTTTTTT
CASSIRVYTGELFF